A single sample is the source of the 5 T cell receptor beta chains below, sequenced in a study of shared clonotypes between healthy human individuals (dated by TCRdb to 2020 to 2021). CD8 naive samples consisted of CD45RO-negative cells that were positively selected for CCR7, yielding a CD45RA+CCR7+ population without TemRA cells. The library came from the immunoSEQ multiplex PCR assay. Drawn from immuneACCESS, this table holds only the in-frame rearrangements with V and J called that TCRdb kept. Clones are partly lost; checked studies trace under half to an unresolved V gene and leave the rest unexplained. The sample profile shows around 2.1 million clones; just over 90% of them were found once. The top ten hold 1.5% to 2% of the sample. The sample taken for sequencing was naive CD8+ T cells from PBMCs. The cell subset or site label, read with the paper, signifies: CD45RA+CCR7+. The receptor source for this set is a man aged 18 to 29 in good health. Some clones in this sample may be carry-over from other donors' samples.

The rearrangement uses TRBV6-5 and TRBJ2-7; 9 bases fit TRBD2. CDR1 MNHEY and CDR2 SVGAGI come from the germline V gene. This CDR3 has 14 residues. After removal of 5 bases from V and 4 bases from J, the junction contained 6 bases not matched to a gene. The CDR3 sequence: CASSAGLATYEQYF. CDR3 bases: TGTGCCAGCAGTGCCGGACTAGCGACTTACGAGCAGTACTTC.

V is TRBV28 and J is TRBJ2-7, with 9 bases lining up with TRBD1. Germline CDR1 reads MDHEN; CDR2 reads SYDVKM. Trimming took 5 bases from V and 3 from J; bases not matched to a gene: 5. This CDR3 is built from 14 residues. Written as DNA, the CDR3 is TGTGCCAGCAGTACTGACAGGGGGATCTACGAGCAGTACTTC. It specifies CASSTDRGIYEQYF.

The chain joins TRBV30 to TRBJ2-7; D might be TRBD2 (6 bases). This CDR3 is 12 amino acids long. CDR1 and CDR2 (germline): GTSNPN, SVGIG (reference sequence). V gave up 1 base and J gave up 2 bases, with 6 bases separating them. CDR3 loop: CAWSGTTYEQYF. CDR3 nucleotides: TGTGCCTGGAGTGGGACTACCTACGAGCAGTACTTC. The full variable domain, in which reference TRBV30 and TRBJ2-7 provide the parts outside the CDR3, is SQTIHQWPATLVQPVGSPLSLECTVEGTSNPNLYWYRQAAGRGLQLLFYSVGIGQISSEVPQNLSASRPQDRQFILSSKKLLLSDSGFYLCAWSGTTYEQYFGPGTRLTVT.

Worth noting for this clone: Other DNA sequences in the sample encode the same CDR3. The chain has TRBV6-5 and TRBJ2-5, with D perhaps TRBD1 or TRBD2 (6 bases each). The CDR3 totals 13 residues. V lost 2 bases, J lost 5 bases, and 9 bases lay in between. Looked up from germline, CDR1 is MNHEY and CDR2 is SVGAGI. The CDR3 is CASSYGGGETQYF. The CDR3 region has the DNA TGTGCCAGCAGTTACGGAGGGGGGGAGACCCAGTACTTC.

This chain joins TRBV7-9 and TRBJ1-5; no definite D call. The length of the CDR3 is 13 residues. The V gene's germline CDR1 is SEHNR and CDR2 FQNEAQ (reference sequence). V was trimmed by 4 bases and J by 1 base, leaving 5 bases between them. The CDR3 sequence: CASSSESNQPQHF. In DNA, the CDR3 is TGTGCCAGCAGCTCCGAGAGCAATCAGCCCCAGCATTTT.